The TCR beta chain under discussion was sequenced for a study of blood T cell repertoires in COVID-19. Whole-study context: Sites across the United States, Italy and Spain contributed samples from acute and convalescent COVID-19.

Original handling: The authors estimated nucleated cell counts from reference gene primer amplification. Using immunoSEQ multiplex PCR, the repertoire was profiled, and TCRdb retains in-frame clones only, with some absent. V, J and clone size derive from that table, while D and trimming were established from the DNA sequence. The sample yields approximately 200,000 clones, 85% to 90% seen once. Categorization into cohorts depended on clinical history that participants reported. V gave up 8 bases and J gave up 3 bases; unmatched junction bases: 13. From germline, CDR1 is SNHLY and CDR2 FYNNEI. The CDR3 spans 16 residues.

This clonotype was sampled from a woman aged 40-49 years with acute COVID-19. What was sequenced was PBMCs or T cells enriched from blood (not recorded which). V and J are TRBV2 and TRBJ1-1, with 9 bases aligning to TRBD1. Written as DNA, the CDR3 is TGTGCCAGCCTCATCCACGTAACAGGGGGCTACACTGAAGCTTTCTTT. This codes for CASLIHVTGGYTEAFF.